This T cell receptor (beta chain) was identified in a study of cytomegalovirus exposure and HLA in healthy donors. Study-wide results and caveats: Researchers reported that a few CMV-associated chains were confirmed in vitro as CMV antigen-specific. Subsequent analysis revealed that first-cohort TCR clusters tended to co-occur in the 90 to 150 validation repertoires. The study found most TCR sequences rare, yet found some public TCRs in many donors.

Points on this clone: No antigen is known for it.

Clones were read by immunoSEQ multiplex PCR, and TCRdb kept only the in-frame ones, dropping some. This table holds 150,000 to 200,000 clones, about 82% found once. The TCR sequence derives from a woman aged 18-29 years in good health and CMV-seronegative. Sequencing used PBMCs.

Here the CDR3 reads CASSPPFPPGTSGREFYEQYF. The CDR3 DNA reads as TGTGCCAGCAGCCCACCCTTCCCACCAGGGACTAGCGGGAGGGAATTCTACGAGCAGTACTTC. The rearrangement links TRBV27 to TRBJ2-7, with TRBD2 identical over 16 bases. The V gene end was trimmed by 6 bases and the J gene end by 3 bases; junction bases not matched to a gene: 20. Looked up from germline, CDR1 is MNHEY and CDR2 is SMNVEV (reference sequence). The CDR3 is 21 residues long.